This TCR beta chain was captured in a study of Graves' ophthalmopathy and Graves' hyperthyroidism (dated by TCRdb to 2016 to 2019). At the level of the whole study: Peripheral blood was collected before any treatment was given, at the time of initial diagnosis. TCR beta repertoire signatures were used to distinguish Graves' ophthalmopathy from Graves' hyperthyroidism and to predict progression to ophthalmopathy. In total, 120 to 150 blood samples were TCR-sequenced: 43 ophthalmopathy, some 75 hyperthyroidism and roughly 17 hyperthyroidism-to-ophthalmopathy patients. To explore V-J signatures that separate ophthalmopathy from hyperthyroidism, a discovery set of fewer than 110 patients was enrolled, consisting of approximately 45 with ophthalmopathy and roughly 59 with stable hyperthyroidism. The independent validation cohort included approximately 19 hyperthyroidism patients plus 17 patients who later progressed from hyperthyroidism to ophthalmopathy. In roughly 6 hyperthyroidism patients, T-cell repertoires of thyroid tissue and blood were compared. Following sampling, methimazole starting at 30 mg daily was administered to hyperthyroidism patients, and high-dose intravenous methylprednisolone was administered to ophthalmopathy patients. The approximately 100 discovery patients were randomly divided into training and test sets at a 7:3 ratio.

Ten or more counts support this clonotype. The specificity of this receptor is unknown. No base quality information exists; no much larger clone differs at one position. For repertoire sequencing, TCR beta CDR3 regions were amplified from RNA transcripts. The first round of RT-PCR was done with HTBI primers and the Qiagen OneStep RT-PCR kit, and was followed by a second round of multiplex PCR, then size selection and purification. Libraries were sequenced on an Illumina HiSeq2000 using paired-end 100 bp reads. The authors processed their data as follows. SOAPnuke was used for read processing, and reads with adapters, uncalled bases, a mean Phred below 15, or no exact constant-primer or identifier match were discarded. COPE v1.2.5 was used to merge high-quality paired reads. Clonotypes were defined as unique nucleotide sequences and were aligned to IMGT TRB V, D and J references using MiTCR v1.1. Only V-J combinations with frequency above 0.0001 were analysed, covering over 98% of repertoires. For each V-J combination, a TCR clonal expansion and chaos score was defined as the ratio of F50 clonal expansion to chaos observed in the TCRdist matrix. Welch's t-statistics and random forest were used to reduce the features to approximately 13 V-J combinations, which were then used as input to a naive Bayes classifier. Thyroid-blood repertoire similarity was quantified with the Morisita-Horn index. The public reads were run again by TCRdb, first through fastp at Q25 and then through MiXCR, and only productive beta chains were kept. Rows with one shared CDR3 protein collapse into an entry with the most common genes and DNA. In this record, the V and J calls reflect TCRdb's handling and not the investigators' own analysis. This sample comprises approximately 380,000 distinct CDR3 sequences, 21% of them detected only once. The ten largest clones take up 2.5% to 3.5% of the sample.

Beyond this particular receptor, the publication reports: Most expanded thyroid clonotypes with a frequency above 0.001 also appeared in blood, which suggests that blood repertoires may reflect the immune response in the thyroid. The 13-signature model separated ophthalmopathy from stable hyperthyroidism with about 86% sensitivity and approximately 83% specificity in cross-validation, and 80%/75% in the test set. In validation, the model predicted ophthalmopathy progression with more than 70% sensitivity and about 73% specificity; roughly eleven predicted patients were CT-confirmed with GO in a median of roughly 6.8 months. No statistical method was used to set the sample size in advance, and the investigators knew which group each participant was assigned to.

A patient counted as having stable hyperthyroidism if there was no progression to ophthalmopathy within 18 months of follow-up. The hyperthyroidism patients were 18 to 65 years old and newly diagnosed, with a disease duration of less than 2 months. Anyone with other autoimmune diseases, uncontrolled infections, pregnancy or lactation was excluded from the study. Diagnosis relied on clinical symptoms, serum thyroxine, TRAb, thyroid ultrasound and orbital computed tomography. Ficoll-Paque density gradient centrifugation was used to isolate PBMCs from around 10 ml of fresh peripheral blood. Total RNA was extracted with Trizol reagent and quality-checked on an Agilent 2100 Bioanalyzer. This clonotype originated in a young woman with stable Graves' hyperthyroidism. Donor details come from another sample of the same person, matched by shared clones. Sequencing was carried out using peripheral blood.

The CDR3 is CATSGPQGTTQYF. The DNA sequence follows: TGTGCCACCAGTGGGCCACAGGGGACGACCCAGTACTTC. This sequence uses TRBV24-1 and TRBJ2-5, with 7 bases aligning to TRBD1. The CDR3 spans 13 residues, from the cysteine through the phenylalanine. Only CDR3 DNA remains: 39 bases, in frame from the first base. After removal of 5 bases from V and 7 bases from J, the junction retains 6 bases not matched to a gene. As encoded in the germline V gene, CDR1 is KGHDR while CDR2 is SFDVKD.